The 22 T cell receptor beta chains in this list originate from one sample, sequenced in a study of blood T cell repertoires in COVID-19 (dated by TCRdb to about 2020). Library preparation employed the immunoSEQ multiplex PCR assay. TCRdb mirrors the immuneACCESS table, restricted to in-frame sequences. Some clones are absent from its copies; in checked studies, under half trace to an unresolved V gene, and the reason for the others is unknown. Recorded for this sample are roughly 90,000 clones; roughly 78% of them occurred a single time. 10% to 13% of the sample lies in the top ten. The sequencing input was peripheral blood. These receptors were obtained from a woman aged 70-85 years with acute or convalescent COVID-19.

V is TRBV10-3 and J is TRBJ1-2, with 10 bases that match TRBD1. The trim removed 6 bases at V and 8 bases at J, leaving 9 bases unmatched. The V gene's germline CDR1 is ENHRY and CDR2 SYGVKD. The CDR3 runs to 14 residues. CDR3 region: CAISRQGASGGYTF. The CDR3 DNA follows: TGTGCCATCAGCCGACAGGGGGCAAGTGGAGGCTACACCTTC.

The J gene is TRBJ1-3, the V gene TRBV19; D remains unclear. Germline CDR1 is LNHDA and CDR2 is SQIVND (reference sequence). V gave up 6 bases and J gave up 6 bases, with 9 bases separating them. This CDR3 comprises 12 residues. The CDR3 bases are TGTGCCAGTAGGCAGGCACAAAACACCATATATTTT. Translated, it gives CASRQAQNTIYF. Drawing the rest from reference TRBV19 and TRBJ1-3, the complete variable domain is DGGITQSPKYLFRKEGQNVTLSCEQNLNHDAMYWYRQDPGQGLRLIYYSQIVNDFQKGDIAEGYSVSREKKESFPLTVTSAQKNPTAFYLCASRQAQNTIYFGEGSWLTVV.

DNA of the CDR3: TGTGCCAGCAGCCAAGGGGCGTCAAAGAACTATGGCTACACCTTC. Residues: CASSQGASKNYGYTF. This chain links TRBV3-1 (or the pseudogene TRBV3-2) with TRBJ1-2; D not resolved. Deletions cut 1 base from V and 2 bases from J, with 11 bases between. CDR3 size: 15 residues. Germline-derived CDR1 and CDR2 are LGHDT and YNNKEL (reference sequence).

This clone was seen a single time. The CDR3 coding sequence is TGTGCCAGCAGCCCTGACAGCCCTAATCAGCCCCAGCATTTT. This translates into CASSPDSPNQPQHF. The chain is built from TRBV27 and TRBJ1-5; possibly TRBD1 for D (5 bases). There are 14 residues in the CDR3. V was pared by 6 bases and J by 4 bases, with 13 bases between. Germline lookup yields CDR1 MNHEY and CDR2 SMNVEV (reference sequence).

The chain carries TRBV19 and TRBJ1-2, with D possibly TRBD1 on 5 matching bases. The CDR3 covers 13 residues. Germline V gene lookup returns CDR1 LNHDA and CDR2 SQIVND (reference sequence). Trimming cost V 6 bases and J 2 bases, with 10 bases left between them. In DNA form, the CDR3 reads TGTGCCAGTAGCCGGCAGGGAAACTATGGCTACACCTTC. Translated, it gives CASSRQGNYGYTF.

This clone was detected once. This rearrangement joins TRBV10-3 to TRBJ1-4, with 7 bases matching TRBD1. Trimming removed 4 bases from V and 7 bases from J; junction bases left unmatched: 9. The CDR3 loop spans 15 amino acids. CDR1 ENHRY and CDR2 SYGVKD come from the germline V gene. CDR3 in amino acids: CAISATTGNAEKLFF. In DNA form, the CDR3 reads TGTGCCATCAGTGCCACGACAGGGAATGCTGAAAAACTGTTTTTT.

This clone appeared a few times. The V gene is TRBV5-1, the J gene TRBJ1-4; a possible D gene is TRBD1 (6 bases). V gave up 3 bases and J gave up 7 bases, with 10 bases separating them. The CDR3 runs 13 residues. From germline, CDR1 is SGHRS and CDR2 YFSETQ. CDR3 sequence: CASSSGQFEKLFF. The CDR3 DNA reads TGCGCCAGCAGCTCCGGACAGTTTGAAAAACTGTTTTTT. Full variable domain (remainder filled in from reference TRBV5-1 and TRBJ1-4): KAGVTQTPRYLIKTRGQQVTLSCSPISGHRSVSWYQQTPGQGLQFLFEYFSETQRNKGNFPGRFSGRQFSNSRSEMNVSTLELGDSALYLCASSSGQFEKLFFGSGTQLSVL.

The gene calls are TRBV28 and TRBJ1-5; possible D gene TRBD1, 5 bases. Germline CDR1 reads MDHEN; CDR2 reads SYDVKM. V shed 3 bases and J shed 7 bases, with 13 bases lying between them. The CDR3 contains 14 residues. The DNA for the CDR3 is TGTGCCAGCAGTTTCGGGACTCACGGACAGCCCCAGCATTTT. It encodes CASSFGTHGQPQHF.

V and J are TRBV28 and TRBJ1-1; 10 bases match TRBD1. Germline CDR1 is MDHEN and CDR2 is SYDVKM. Losses at the gene ends were 6 bases for V and 3 bases for J; bases not matched to a gene: 13. The CDR3 has 17 amino acids. CDR3 nucleotide sequence: TGTGCCAGCAGCCTATCCGGGACAGGGGCGGTTGACACTGAAGCTTTCTTT. It specifies CASSLSGTGAVDTEAFF.

The V gene is TRBV5-4, the J gene TRBJ2-1; TRBD2 is a possible D gene (5 bases). The CDR3 loop spans 16 amino acids. From germline, CDR1 is SGHNT and CDR2 YYREEE (reference sequence). Trimming took 4 bases from V and 0 from J, leaving 14 bases between them. The CDR3 DNA sequence: TGTGCCAGCAGCCATAGACGGACTGGCTCCTACAATGAGCAGTTCTTC. As protein: CASSHRRTGSYNEQFF.

This clone was counted a few times. The CDR3 loop is CASSPTGSGYTF. CDR3 sequence (DNA): TGTGCCAGTAGTCCGACAGGGAGCGGCTACACCTTC. The V call is TRBV19, the J call TRBJ1-2, with TRBD1 matching 7 bases. The V gene's germline CDR1 is LNHDA and CDR2 SQIVND (reference sequence). The CDR3 totals 12 residues. Unmatched junction bases numbered 5, after V lost 5 bases and J lost 8 bases.

The sample holds one count of this clone. V is TRBV7-2 and J is TRBJ2-7, with D hard to call. Trimming took 2 bases from V and 3 from J, leaving 5 bases between them. Germline lookup yields CDR1 SGHTA and CDR2 FQGNSA. The length of the CDR3 is 12 residues. The CDR3 DNA sequence: TGTGCCAGCAGCTTATCGTACTACGAGCAGTACTTC. This encodes CASSLSYYEQYF.

The chain joins TRBV19 to TRBJ1-6; D is undetermined. The CDR3 length is 19 residues. Looked up from germline, CDR1 is LNHDA and CDR2 is SQIVND (reference sequence). Trimming removed 1 base at V and 0 bases at J, with 16 bases between. The CDR3 here is CASSIVARLPNSYNSPLHF. DNA of the CDR3: TGTGCCAGTAGTATAGTCGCCCGGTTGCCAAACTCCTATAATTCACCCCTCCACTTT.

This sequence joins TRBV19 and TRBJ2-3, with 9 bases identical to TRBD1. With 6 bases clipped from V and 7 bases from J, the junction kept 8 bases outside the gene matches. Germline CDR1 and CDR2: LNHDA and SQIVND (reference sequence). The CDR3 spans 14 residues. The CDR3 protein is CASRETGGRYTQYF. In DNA, the CDR3 is TGTGCCAGTAGGGAGACAGGGGGGAGATATACGCAGTATTTT.

The chain employs TRBV23-1 and TRBJ1-4; no reliable D call. TRBV23-1 counts as an open reading frame of uncertain function. This CDR3 has 21 amino acids. The V end was cut by 3 bases, the J end by 2 bases, with 28 bases between. The DNA of the CDR3 is TGCGCCAGCAGTCATCTGACCCCTTCAATGGTGCTTGTGAGGACTAATGAAAAACTGTTTTTT. Translation: CASSHLTPSMVLVRTNEKLFF.

This clone turned up a few times. V gene TRBV29-1 combines with J gene TRBJ2-1; 14 nucleotides agree with TRBD2. Per the germline V gene, CDR1 is SQVTM and CDR2 is ANQGSEA. V trimming: 6 bases; J trimming: 10 bases; junction bases outside the gene matches: 23. The length of the CDR3 is 19 residues. The CDR3 bases are TGCAGCGTAGCACCGGGGGGAAGACAGGGACTAGCGGGAGTGAAGGAGCAGTTCTTC. It is translated as CSVAPGGRQGLAGVKEQFF.

The genes are TRBV5-1 and TRBJ2-3; D gene ambiguous. The CDR3 has 13 amino acids. The germline V gene has CDR1 SGHRS and CDR2 YFSETQ. V was cut by 3 bases and J by 6 bases, with 11 bases left in between. CDR3 nucleotide sequence: TGCGCCAGCAGCTATGGCCCCGGGGATACGCAGTATTTT. Translating it yields CASSYGPGDTQYF.

The J gene is TRBJ2-5, the V gene TRBV6-2 or TRBV6-3; 10 bases are a match to TRBD2. Germline V gene sequence: CDR1 MNHEY, CDR2 SVGEGT. This CDR3 has 14 residues. The V and J ends lost 2 bases and 14 bases, in that order; junction bases with no gene match: 11. DNA for the CDR3: TGTGCCAGCAGTTACCGGACTAGCGGTCCACGCTCCTACTTC. As protein: CASSYRTSGPRSYF.

The V gene is TRBV2, the J gene TRBJ2-1, with D maybe TRBD1 (5 bases). Trimming took off 2 bases at V and 3 bases at J, with 5 bases between the two ends. There are 13 residues in the CDR3. The germline CDR1 and CDR2 sequences are SNHLY and FYNNEI. The CDR3 region has the DNA TGTGCCAGCAGTGAACAGGGCTACAATGAGCAGTTCTTC. This sequence encodes CASSEQGYNEQFF.

The chain is built from TRBV4-2 and TRBJ2-7; 7 nucleotides match TRBD2. The trim removed 1 base at V and 0 bases at J, leaving 3 bases unmatched. Per germline, CDR1 LGHNA and CDR2 YNFKEQ. The CDR3 runs 15 residues. This CDR3 reads CASSQAGGYSYEQYF. The CDR3, as DNA: TGTGCCAGCAGCCAAGCCGGGGGGTACTCCTACGAGCAGTACTTC.

The gene calls are TRBV5-1 and TRBJ2-7; 7 bases line up with TRBD1. The CDR3 covers 16 residues. V gave up 4 bases and J gave up 4 bases; unmatched junction bases: 14. CDR1 and CDR2 (germline): SGHRS, YFSETQ. The CDR3 coding sequence is TGCGCCAGCAGCCTCGGAGAGGGGGCGAACTTTTACGAGCAGTACTTC. Residues: CASSLGEGANFYEQYF.

This chain connects TRBV4-2 to TRBJ1-6, with 8 bases identical to TRBD1. Germline V gene sequence: CDR1 LGHNA, CDR2 YNFKEQ. Losses at the gene ends were 0 bases for V and 8 bases for J; bases not matched to a gene: 3. This CDR3 contains 15 residues. In DNA, the CDR3 is TGTGCCAGCAGCCAAGACAGGGGGCTTGATTCACCCCTCCACTTT. This encodes CASSQDRGLDSPLHF.